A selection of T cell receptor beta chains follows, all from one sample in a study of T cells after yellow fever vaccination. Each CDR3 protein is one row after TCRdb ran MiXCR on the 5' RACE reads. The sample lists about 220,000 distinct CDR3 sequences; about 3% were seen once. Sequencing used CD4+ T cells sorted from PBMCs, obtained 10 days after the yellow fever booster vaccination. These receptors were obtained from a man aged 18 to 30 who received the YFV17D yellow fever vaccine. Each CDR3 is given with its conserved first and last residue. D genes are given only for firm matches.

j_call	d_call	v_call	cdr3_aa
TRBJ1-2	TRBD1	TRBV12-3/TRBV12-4	CASSLFPNRGPDGYTF
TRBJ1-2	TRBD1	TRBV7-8	CASSPHGRGQDGYTF
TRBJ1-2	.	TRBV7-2	CASSLEGPWEAGYTF
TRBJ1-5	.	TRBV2	CASASWGGGNQPQHF
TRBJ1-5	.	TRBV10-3	CAIRGQSNQPQHF
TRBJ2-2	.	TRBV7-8	CASSVREGPGELFF
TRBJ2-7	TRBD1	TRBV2	CASNRDRGNEQYF
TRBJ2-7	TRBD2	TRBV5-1	CASSDSGGDYEQYF
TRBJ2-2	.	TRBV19	CASSMRHLSLPGELFF
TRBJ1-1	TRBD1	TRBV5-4	CASSLGQGTGGGTEAFF
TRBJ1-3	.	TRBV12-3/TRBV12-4	CASSAWGGSHIYF
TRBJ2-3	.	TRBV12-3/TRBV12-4	CASSLSSGYTDTQYF
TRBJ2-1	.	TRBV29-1	CSVFGQSHLGEQFF
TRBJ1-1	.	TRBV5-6	CASNPRAGPTEAFF
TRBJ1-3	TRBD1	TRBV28	CASRSTGAGNTIYF
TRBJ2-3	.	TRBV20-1	CSASGGPRSGTQYF
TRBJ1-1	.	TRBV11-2	CASSLDWGTEAFF
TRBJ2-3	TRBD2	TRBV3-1	CASSPRSRGLVTDTQYF
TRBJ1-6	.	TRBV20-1	CSARLGVHNSPLHF
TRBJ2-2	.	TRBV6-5	CASSLEPGANTGELFF
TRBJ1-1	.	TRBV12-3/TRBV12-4	CATTGGVYSRAFF
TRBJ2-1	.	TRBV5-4	CASSLSEGRNEQFF
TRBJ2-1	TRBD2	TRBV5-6	CASSFPGARGDNEQFF
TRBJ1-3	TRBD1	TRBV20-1	CSAPDRASGNTIYF
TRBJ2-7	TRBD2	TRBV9	CASSPGLAGVYEQYF
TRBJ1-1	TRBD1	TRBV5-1	CASSSLMGQGDTEAFF
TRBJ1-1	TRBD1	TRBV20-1	CSASSAGGTEAFF
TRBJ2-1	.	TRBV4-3	CASSHRLASYNEQFF
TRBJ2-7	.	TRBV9	CASSVRPRDKTYEQYF
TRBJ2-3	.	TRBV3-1	CASSPTGTLEYTQYF
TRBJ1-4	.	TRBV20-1	CSALTGSYEKLFF
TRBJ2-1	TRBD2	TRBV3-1	CASSLAGTSGDYEQFF
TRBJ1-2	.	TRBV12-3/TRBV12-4	CASRPTGLGGYTF